The following is a T cell receptor (beta chain) sequence with its context. Its antigen is as yet unknown. This sample is part of a study of T cell responses to AZD1222 COVID-19 vaccine. Study conclusions and caveats: White British donors predominated, females outnumbered males, and clonal diversity was possibly underestimated. Sampling captured repertoires only after the peak T cell response. CD4 TCRs associated with vaccination spanned spike, dominating at 160-218 and 743-854.

The germline CDR1 and CDR2 sequences are SGHTA and FQGNSA. The CDR3 contains 13 residues. The ends were cut back, 4 bases at V and 3 bases at J, with 9 bases in the middle. Sequencing was performed with immunoSEQ multiplex PCR; in TCRdb, only in-frame clones are kept and a portion is missing. The table lists about 140,000 clones, approximately 90% of them singletons. The rearrangement links TRBV7-2 to TRBJ1-2, with D perhaps TRBD1 (6 bases). The source of this sequence is an adult who received the AZD1222 COVID-19 vaccine. The sequences come from peripheral blood, collected 28 days after the second AZD1222 dose. The CDR3, as DNA: TGTGCCAGCAGCTCACAGGGCCACTATGGCTACACCTTC. Amino acid sequence: CASSSQGHYGYTF. Full variable domain (remainder filled in from reference TRBV7-2 and TRBJ1-2): GAGVSQSPSNKVTEKGKDVELRCDPISGHTALYWYRQSLGQGLEFLIYFQGNSAPDKSGLPSDRFSAERTGGSVSTLTIQRTQQEDSAVYLCASSSQGHYGYTFGSGTRLTVV.